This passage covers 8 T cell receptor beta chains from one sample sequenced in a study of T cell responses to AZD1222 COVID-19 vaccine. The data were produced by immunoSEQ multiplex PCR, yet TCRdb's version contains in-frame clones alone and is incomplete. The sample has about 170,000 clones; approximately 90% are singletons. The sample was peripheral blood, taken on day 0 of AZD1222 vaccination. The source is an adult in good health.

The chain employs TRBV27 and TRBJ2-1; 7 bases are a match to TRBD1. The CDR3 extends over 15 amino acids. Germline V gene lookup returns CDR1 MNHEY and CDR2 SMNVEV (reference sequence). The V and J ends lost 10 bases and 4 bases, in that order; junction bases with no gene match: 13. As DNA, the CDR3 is TGTGCCACCGCAGGTGAGAGGGGGCCGTACAATGAGCAGTTCTTC. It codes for CATAGERGPYNEQFF.

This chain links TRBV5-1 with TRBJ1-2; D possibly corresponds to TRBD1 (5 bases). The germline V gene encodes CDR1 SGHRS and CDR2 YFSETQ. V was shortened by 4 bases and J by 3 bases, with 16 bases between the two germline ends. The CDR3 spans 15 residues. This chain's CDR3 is CASSTGHQLDYGYTF. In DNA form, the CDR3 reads TGCGCCAGCAGCACTGGACACCAGCTAGACTATGGCTACACCTTC. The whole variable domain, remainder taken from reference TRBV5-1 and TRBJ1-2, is KAGVTQTPRYLIKTRGQQVTLSCSPISGHRSVSWYQQTPGQGLQFLFEYFSETQRNKGNFPGRFSGRQFSNSRSEMNVSTLELGDSALYLCASSTGHQLDYGYTFGSGTRLTVV.

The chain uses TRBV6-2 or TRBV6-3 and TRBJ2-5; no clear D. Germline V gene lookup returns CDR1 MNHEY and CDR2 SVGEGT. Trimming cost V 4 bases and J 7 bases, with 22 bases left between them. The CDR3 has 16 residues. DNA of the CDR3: TGTGCCAGCAGTTTCCCAGTCCCTCGCGAGAAGGGGACCCAGTACTTC. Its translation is CASSFPVPREKGTQYF.

CDR3 sequence reads: CASRTSGVGGELFF. The CDR3 DNA follows: TGTGCCAGCAGGACTAGCGGGGTGGGCGGGGAGCTGTTTTTT. This chain connects TRBV27 to TRBJ2-2; 11 bases are a match to TRBD2. Germline values: CDR1 MNHEY, CDR2 SMNVEV (reference sequence). The CDR3 contains 14 residues. The V segment lost 6 bases and the J segment 7 bases; nucleotides outside the gene matches: 4.

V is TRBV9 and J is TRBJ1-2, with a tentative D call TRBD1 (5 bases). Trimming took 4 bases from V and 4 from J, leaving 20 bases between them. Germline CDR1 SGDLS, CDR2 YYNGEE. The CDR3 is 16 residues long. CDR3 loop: CASSPVEAGALYGYTF. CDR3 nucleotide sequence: TGTGCCAGCAGCCCGGTGGAGGCCGGGGCCCTCTATGGCTACACCTTC.

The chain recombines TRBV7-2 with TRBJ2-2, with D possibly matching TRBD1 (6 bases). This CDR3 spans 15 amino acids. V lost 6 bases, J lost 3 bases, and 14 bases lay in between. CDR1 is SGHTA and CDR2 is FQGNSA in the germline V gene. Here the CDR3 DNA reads TGTGCCAGCAGTCCGAGATCAGGGGACACCGGGGAGCTGTTTTTT. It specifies CASSPRSGDTGELFF.

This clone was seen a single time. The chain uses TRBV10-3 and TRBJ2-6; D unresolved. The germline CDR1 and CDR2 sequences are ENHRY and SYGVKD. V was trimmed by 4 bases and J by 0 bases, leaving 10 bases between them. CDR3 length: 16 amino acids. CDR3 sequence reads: CAISADRSSGANVLTF. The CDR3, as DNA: TGTGCCATCAGTGCGGATAGAAGCTCTGGGGCCAACGTCCTGACTTTC.

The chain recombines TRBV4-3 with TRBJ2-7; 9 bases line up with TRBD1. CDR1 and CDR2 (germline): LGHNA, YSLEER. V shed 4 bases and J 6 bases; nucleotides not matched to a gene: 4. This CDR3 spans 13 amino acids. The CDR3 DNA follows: TGCGCCAGCAGCCGGGGGACAGGGCGCGAGCAGTACTTC. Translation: CASSRGTGREQYF.